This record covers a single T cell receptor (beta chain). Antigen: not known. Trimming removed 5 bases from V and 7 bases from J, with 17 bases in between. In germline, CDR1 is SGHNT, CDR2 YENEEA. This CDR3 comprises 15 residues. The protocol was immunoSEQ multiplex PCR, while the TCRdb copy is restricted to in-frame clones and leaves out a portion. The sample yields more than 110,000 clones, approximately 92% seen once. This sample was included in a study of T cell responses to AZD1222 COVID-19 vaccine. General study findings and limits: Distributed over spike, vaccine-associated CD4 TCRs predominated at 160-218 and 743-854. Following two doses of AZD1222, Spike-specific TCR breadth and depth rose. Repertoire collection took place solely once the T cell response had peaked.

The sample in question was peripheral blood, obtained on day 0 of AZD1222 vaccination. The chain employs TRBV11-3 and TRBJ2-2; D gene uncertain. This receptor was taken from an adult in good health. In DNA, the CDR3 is TGTGCCAGCAGCCACGGGCGACCACGCGGCGGGGAGCTGTTTTTT. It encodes CASSHGRPRGGELFF.